A single T cell receptor (beta chain) is shown here with its context. Antigen specificity is unknown. Both 60 Vbeta primers and 13 Jbeta primers went into the PCR. Measured with immunoSEQ multiplex PCR; TCRdb has only the in-frame clones, and not every one. The sample has some 86,000 clones, around 79% seen once. These data are taken from a study of cytomegalovirus exposure and HLA in healthy donors. Germline CDR1 MDHEN, CDR2 SYDVKM. V was trimmed by 3 bases and J by 1 base, leaving 6 bases between them. This CDR3 has 13 residues. Study-level results: Excluded: some indistinguishable V segments such as TRBV6-2 and TRBV6-3.

The chain joins TRBV28 to TRBJ1-1; D uncertain. The TCR was taken from a woman aged 40 to 50 in good health and CMV-seropositive. Material for sequencing was PBMCs. CDR3 DNA: TGTGCCAGCAGTTTTAGCCGGAACACTGAAGCTTTCTTT. This codes for CASSFSRNTEAFF.